The rows below give T cell receptor beta chains drawn from one sample of a study of cytomegalovirus exposure and HLA in healthy donors. Assay: immunoSEQ multiplex PCR; the TCRdb copy retains only in-frame clones and omits some. Here the sample spans 160,000 or so clones, around four fifths being singletons. The specimen was PBMCs. These receptors were taken from a woman between 50 and 59 years old in good health and CMV-seronegative. Both conserved end residues are trimmed from each CDR3.

v_gene	j_gene	CDR3aa
TRBV10-3	TRBJ2-7	AITAAGGDEQY
TRBV4-3	TRBJ1-1	ASSQGRGLNTEAF
TRBV10-2	TRBJ2-4	ASSPASDIQY
TRBV18	TRBJ2-7	ASSLELDRSLAEQY
TRBV9	TRBJ2-1	ASSVDGAGDVRNEQF
TRBV6-5	TRBJ2-7	ASSYSSEGVRGEY
TRBV18	TRBJ1-4	ASSPGGAGDNEKLF
TRBV5-1	TRBJ2-1	ASSPWTVAGYNEQF
TRBV6-5	TRBJ2-1	ASSPLAGDGNEQF
TRBV7-3	TRBJ2-7	ASSPGLARPYEQY
TRBV10-3	TRBJ1-1	AIRHTGDDAF
TRBV19	TRBJ1-5	ASSTTGTNQPQH
TRBV27	TRBJ1-5	ASSSRQGAEVWGQPQH
TRBV28	TRBJ1-1	ASLRGGTENTEAF
TRBV7-9	TRBJ2-5	ASSPPLRQETQY
TRBV18	TRBJ2-3	ASSPPASGSGTDTQY
TRBV7-6	TRBJ1-5	ASSLSVGNQPQH
TRBV5-1	TRBJ2-5	ASSLAVGTGQETQY
TRBV27	TRBJ1-5	ASSLAGNRPQH
TRBV19	TRBJ2-1	ASMVGLGSPNEQF
TRBV28	TRBJ1-2	ASSSRVLYGYT
TRBV4-1	TRBJ1-1	ASSYRDRDTEAF
TRBV30	TRBJ1-5	AWRAGGEEVSGHNQPQH
TRBV5-6	TRBJ1-2	ASSLNRGQYYGYT
TRBV29-1	TRBJ1-1	SVEGRTGRGPTEAF
TRBV9	TRBJ2-1	ASSVAGANSDEQF
TRBV11-1	TRBJ2-5	ASSLATGFSETQY
TRBV18	TRBJ2-1	ASSPYATSVSEQF
TRBV28	TRBJ1-1	ASSGRTEAF
TRBV28	TRBJ2-5	ASSSTRGGAETQY
TRBV7-6	TRBJ2-3	ASSLAGGYTDTQY
TRBV5-1	TRBJ2-5	ASSLALETQY
TRBV5-6	TRBJ1-2	ASSIRDSGYT
TRBV28	TRBJ2-7	ASSLKLAGAYEQY
TRBV28	TRBJ2-7	ASSLAGDEQY
TRBV28	TRBJ2-7	ASSLTGVYEQY
TRBV7-2	TRBJ2-1	ASSYLFINEQF
TRBV18	TRBJ2-7	ASSPLRDRSYEQY
TRBV6-4	TRBJ2-3	ASSDSIVAGGEGTDTQY
TRBV5-4	TRBJ2-5	ASRSDSEETQY
TRBV7-2	TRBJ2-4	ASRDTGGIDKNIQY
TRBV18	TRBJ2-1	ASSRNRRGSNEQF
TRBV28	TRBJ1-1	ASSLYAGTDSEAF
TRBV5-6	TRBJ1-2	ASSPRTGNTNYGYT
TRBV30	TRBJ2-3	AWSAGLALDTQY
TRBV10-1	TRBJ2-7	ASSVGQGPYEQY
TRBV9	TRBJ2-4	ASTREPTMENIQY
TRBV9	TRBJ2-7	ASSAFVTSNAYEQY